These 3 T cell receptor beta chains were all obtained from the same sample, sequenced in a study of T cell repertoires in cytomegalovirus infection. In TCRdb, the reads were re-called with MiXCR into one record per CDR3 protein. The sample records fewer than 1,000,000 distinct CDR3 sequences, around 32% being singletons. Which antigens these TCRs recognize remains unknown. Sequenced here: cultured CD8+ T cells from PBMCs, sampled from culture after CMV antigen stimulation. These receptors were obtained from a human donor in good health (CMV status not recorded). Some clones in this sample may be carry-over from other donors' samples.

V usage is TRBV5-6 and J usage is TRBJ2-1; a possible D gene is TRBD2 (7 bases). Germline V CDR1 and CDR2: SGHDT, YYEEEE. The CDR3 spans 14 residues. Trimming stripped 0 bases from V and 9 bases from J, with 13 bases between. CDR3 sequence reads: CASSLGGGPGEQFF. Here the CDR3 DNA reads TGTGCCAGCAGCTTGGGGGGGGGGCCTGGTGAGCAGTTCTTC. The full variable domain, rest sourced from reference TRBV5-6 and TRBJ2-1, is DAGVTQSPTHLIKTRGQQVTLRCSPKSGHDTVSWYQQALGQGPQFIFQYYEEEERQRGNFPDRFSGHQFPNYSSELNVNALLLGDSALYLCASSLGGGPGEQFFGPGTRLTVL.

The chain recombines TRBV15 with TRBJ1-1; D not certain. Trimming removed 1 base from V and 7 bases from J, with 10 bases in between. The CDR3 extends over 13 amino acids. The V gene's germline CDR1 is LNHNV and CDR2 YYDKDF (reference sequence). CDR3 region: CATSRARASEAFF. Here the CDR3 DNA reads TGTGCCACCAGCAGAGCGCGGGCCAGTGAAGCTTTCTTT.

This rearrangement joins TRBV27 to TRBJ1-1; D call uncertain. V lost 2 bases and J 4 bases, leaving 14 bases between the germline ends. Germline V lookup: CDR1 MNHEY, CDR2 SMNVEV (reference sequence). This CDR3 region has 15 residues. CDR3 sequence (DNA): TGTGCCAGCAGTTTACTCGGGGAGGCGAGCACTGAAGCTTTCTTT. This encodes CASSLLGEASTEAFF.